The clone carrying this TCR beta chain was counted ten times or more. The target antigen is unknown. This CDR3 contains 15 residues. The ends were cut back, 5 bases at V and 0 bases at J, with 12 bases in the middle. Germline V lookup: CDR1 KGHSH, CDR2 LQKENI. MiXCR, applied by TCRdb to the RACE reads, yields one record per CDR3 protein. The sample has around 100,000 distinct CDR3 sequences, about an eighth seen once; the top ten hold roughly 3%. Indicated time point: patch test 2, 6 weeks after DPC sensitization. Treatment meaning: therapeutic diphenylcyclopropenone sensitization with weekly scalp DPC. This sample is drawn from a study of human T cells and chemical hapten exposure. About the study: Small volume differences among pooled libraries mainly caused per-sample TCR yield variation.

Findings and limits, study-wide: Alopecia affected the donors, so their immune response may differ from healthy people's.

The source was whole blood, collected in connection with sensitization to the hapten diphenylcyclopropenone (DPC). This TCR derives from a woman aged 40 to 55 with alopecia areata. Some clones in this sample may be carry-over from other donors' samples. The chain combines TRBV18 with TRBJ2-3, with D hard to call. CDR3 sequence: CASSRVLTSTDTQYF. CDR3 nucleotide sequence: TGTGCCAGCTCAAGGGTCCTAACTAGCACAGATACGCAGTATTTT.